This note documents a single T cell receptor (beta chain) sequence. Its antigen remains unidentified. No much larger clone exists at a distance of one base, and base qualities are not known. This sample is drawn from a study of tumor-infiltrating lymphocytes in glioblastoma multiforme (dated by TCRdb to about 2017). Study-level background: To find out whether intratumoral genomic heterogeneity fosters TIL diversity, the study jointly investigated somatic mutations, TIL diversity and immune response activity. Findings and caveats that apply to the study as a whole: Clone frequencies may be distorted by RNA-based TCR sequencing because unequal numbers of TCR transcripts are carried by T cells. Generalizability was limited because only one glioblastoma patient was included in the TCR and somatic mutation analysis. The authors noted that sorting T cells into functional subsets, which was not done in the study, would be a future improvement.

Using a modified ARM-PCR protocol with multiple V-beta primers and a C-beta primer, the team built TCRB libraries from RNA through three nested multiplex PCR rounds. TCRB-specific cDNA was synthesized from around 550 ng total RNA with ProtoScript II Reverse Transcriptase and a C-beta primer. The description of the TCRB libraries did not include any unique molecular identifiers. In the third PCR, barcodes and adapters were added over roughly 23 cycles with Deep VentR (exo-) polymerase, after which 250-500 bp bands were gel purified. TCRB libraries were sequenced on an Illumina HiSeq 2500 with 250 bp paired-end reads. The authors' pipeline ran thus. Trimmomatic was used to clean reads, FLASH to merge reads, MiGEC to assign V, D and J segments, and VDJtools to perform the analysis. VDJtools was used to calculate the Shannon-Wiener diversity index, which quantified repertoire diversity. In-frame beta chains were kept once TCRdb had trimmed the public reads at Q25 with fastp and called clones with MiXCR. Under each unique CDR3 protein, matching rows form one entry showing the most common genes and DNA. The V and J calls were determined by TCRdb, not by the authors. The sample has around 15,000 distinct CDR3 sequences on record, approximately 71% of them singletons. The ten largest account for around 50% of the sample.

The CDR3 measures 13 amino acids from cysteine to phenylalanine. Only the CDR3 DNA is retained, 39 bases long and in frame from the first base. The trim is 11 bases for V and 12 bases for J, with a gap of 23 bases between the germline ends. CDR1 and CDR2 are read off the germline V gene as SGHAT and FQNNGV. The AllPrep DNA/RNA mini kit was used to purify genomic DNA and total RNA at the same time from each of the 9 to 11 tumor samples. Every RNA sample had an OD 260/280 ratio above 1.9 and an RNA integrity number above 6.5. The chain uses TRBV11-2 and TRBJ1-5, with the D gene not clear enough to name. The sequence was obtained from a male donor with glioblastoma. The sequencing input was brain tumor tissue. The nucleotides read TGTGCCTGCATCTCACTGGTGGAGAGTAGCCAGCATTTT. Translated, this is CACISLVESSQHF.